The text below deals with one T cell receptor beta chain. Its ends do not fully match the called genes, so a read error is possible. The sample comes from a study of control samples from healthy donors and cancer patients. The table came from immunoSEQ multiplex PCR; TCRdb's copy has only in-frame clones and leaves some out. The sample yields 60,000 to 75,000 clones, 89% seen once. The V gene's germline CDR1 is SQVTM and CDR2 ANQGSEA. This CDR3 is 13 amino acids long. Sequencing was performed on PBMCs. The chain employs TRBV29-1 and TRBJ1-1; D is uncertain. The sequence was collected from a man in his 60s with colorectal cancer. As DNA, the CDR3 is TGTAGCGGACGGAAGGCCACGAACACTGAAGCTTTCTTT. This codes for CSGRKATNTEAFF.